These 15 T cell receptor beta chains were all obtained from the same sample, sequenced in a study of blood T cell repertoires in COVID-19. The repertoire was sequenced with immunoSEQ multiplex PCR; TCRdb's copy has only in-frame clones and lacks some. The profile shows some 250,000 clones, approximately 86% of them singletons. The sequenced sample consisted of peripheral blood. The receptors derive from a woman aged 18-29 years with acute or convalescent COVID-19.

V gene TRBV6-5 combines with J gene TRBJ1-4; maybe TRBD1 (5 bases). V lost 6 bases and J 7 bases, leaving 18 bases between the germline ends. This CDR3 has 15 residues. Germline V gene sequence: CDR1 MNHEY, CDR2 SVGAGI. As DNA, the CDR3 is TGTGCCAGCAGCCTCTATGCCCAGGGAGGTGAAAAACTGTTTTTT. Encoded protein: CASSLYAQGGEKLFF.

The chain uses TRBV7-9 and TRBJ2-7; D unresolved. V was pared by 5 bases and J by 0 bases, with 11 bases between. The CDR3 length is 14 residues. From germline, CDR1 is SEHNR and CDR2 FQNEAQ (reference sequence). CDR3 DNA: TGTGCCAGCAGCCCCGTGGTTAGCTCCTACGAGCAGTACTTC. Its translation: CASSPVVSSYEQYF.

The chain combines TRBV7-2 with TRBJ2-7, with TRBD1 matching 9 bases. Germline CDR1 is SGHTA and CDR2 is FQGNSA. J lost 1 base, V lost 4 bases, and 5 bases had no gene match. CDR3 length equals 15 residues. The CDR3 DNA is TGTGCCAGCAGCTCGGACAGGGGCCTTTCCTACGAGCAGTACTTC. It encodes CASSSDRGLSYEQYF. Using reference TRBV7-2 and TRBJ2-7 for the parts outside the CDR3, the full variable domain is GAGVSQSPSNKVTEKGKDVELRCDPISGHTALYWYRQSLGQGLEFLIYFQGNSAPDKSGLPSDRFSAERTGGSVSTLTIQRTQQEDSAVYLCASSSDRGLSYEQYFGPGTRLTVT.

The chain is built from TRBV20-1 and TRBJ2-7, with 9 bases aligning to TRBD1. The junction had 1 base not matched to a gene; V was cut back by 6 bases and J by 4 bases. Looked up from germline, CDR1 is DFQATT and CDR2 is SNEGSKA (reference sequence). The CDR3 totals 11 residues. CDR3 nucleotide sequence: TGCAGTGCCGACAGGGGGTACGAGCAGTACTTC. This codes for CSADRGYEQYF.

The chain is built from TRBV2 and TRBJ2-1; tentatively, D is TRBD2 (6 bases). CDR1 and CDR2 from the germline V gene are SNHLY and FYNNEI. The CDR3 loop spans 15 amino acids. V was pared by 6 bases and J by 0 bases, with 12 bases between. This chain's CDR3 is CASREGTTSYNEQFF. The DNA of the CDR3 is TGTGCCAGCAGGGAGGGTACCACCTCCTACAATGAGCAGTTCTTC. The full variable domain, completed using reference TRBV2 and TRBJ2-1, is EPEVTQTPSHQVTQMGQEVILRCVPISNHLYFYWYRQILGQKVEFLVSFYNNEISEKSEIFDDQFSVERPDGSNFTLKIRSTKLEDSAMYFCASREGTTSYNEQFFGPGTRLTVL.

The rearrangement joins TRBV3-1 (or the pseudogene TRBV3-2) to TRBJ1-2; maybe TRBD1 (5 bases). The CDR3 loop spans 15 amino acids. Germline values: CDR1 LGHDT, CDR2 YNNKEL (reference sequence). Trimming took off 0 bases at V and 6 bases at J, with 14 bases between the two ends. This CDR3 reads CASSQECRVVHGYTF. The CDR3 DNA reads as TGTGCCAGCAGCCAAGAATGCAGGGTAGTTCATGGCTACACCTTC.

The chain carries TRBV15 and TRBJ1-1; TRBD1 is a possible D gene (6 bases). The CDR3 has 13 residues. V lost 1 base, J lost 4 bases, and 7 bases lay in between. Germline-derived CDR1 and CDR2 are LNHNV and YYDKDF (reference sequence). The CDR3 DNA follows: TGTGCCACCAGCAGAGGAGGGGGCACTGAAGCTTTCTTT. Amino acid sequence: CATSRGGGTEAFF. Together with reference TRBV15 and TRBJ1-1, the CDR3 gives the full variable domain: DAMVIQNPRYQVTQFGKPVTLSCSQTLNHNVMYWYQQKSSQAPKLLFHYYDKDFNNEADTPDNFQSRRPNTSFCFLDIRSPGLGDTAMYLCATSRGGGTEAFFGQGTRLTVV.

The V call is TRBV19, the J call TRBJ2-1; TRBD1 matches at 8 bases. The CDR3 consists of 14 residues. The germline V gene encodes CDR1 LNHDA and CDR2 SQIVND (reference sequence). V shed 9 bases, J shed 8 bases, and the junction held 12 bases outside the gene matches. CDR3 loop: CASTDRAVLHEQFF. The CDR3 DNA follows: TGTGCCAGCACGGACAGGGCCGTTTTACATGAGCAGTTCTTC. The whole variable domain, remainder taken from reference TRBV19 and TRBJ2-1, is DGGITQSPKYLFRKEGQNVTLSCEQNLNHDAMYWYRQDPGQGLRLIYYSQIVNDFQKGDIAEGYSVSREKKESFPLTVTSAQKNPTAFYLCASTDRAVLHEQFFGPGTRLTVL.

The chain has TRBV19 and TRBJ1-5; D not certain. CDR1 and CDR2 (germline): LNHDA, SQIVND (reference sequence). V lost 2 bases and J 4 bases, leaving 6 bases between the germline ends. CDR3 length equals 13 residues. In nucleotides, the CDR3 is TGTGCCAGTAGTATACAGACTAATCAGCCCCAGCATTTT. This sequence encodes CASSIQTNQPQHF. Looking up the rest from reference TRBV19 and TRBJ1-5 gives the full variable domain: DGGITQSPKYLFRKEGQNVTLSCEQNLNHDAMYWYRQDPGQGLRLIYYSQIVNDFQKGDIAEGYSVSREKKESFPLTVTSAQKNPTAFYLCASSIQTNQPQHFGDGTRLSIL.

The V and J genes are TRBV5-5 and TRBJ1-1; tentative D call: TRBD1 (6 bases). Germline V gene lookup returns CDR1 SGHKS and CDR2 YYEKEE (reference sequence). This CDR3 has 13 amino acids. V was pared by 4 bases and J by 4 bases, with 11 bases between. DNA of the CDR3: TGTGCCAGCAGCCCTACAGGGAGCACTGAAGCTTTCTTT. Protein: CASSPTGSTEAFF.

This sequence joins TRBV6-6 and TRBJ2-4, with D possibly being TRBD2 (7 bases). With 7 bases removed from V and 3 bases from J, the gap between germline ends came to 19 bases. In germline, CDR1 is MNHNY, CDR2 SVGAGI (reference sequence). CDR3 length equals 16 residues. CDR3: CASTRIGGAGKNIQYF. As DNA, the CDR3 is TGTGCCAGCACACGAATAGGGGGGGCCGGCAAAAACATTCAGTACTTC.

The genes are TRBV10-1 and TRBJ2-1, with D possibly TRBD2 on 5 matching bases. The V end lost 4 bases, the J end lost 9 bases, and 16 bases lay between the germline ends. The CDR3 covers 14 residues. Per the germline V gene, CDR1 is WNHNN and CDR2 is SYGVQD (reference sequence). The CDR3 region is CASSGQLPSREQFF. DNA of the CDR3: TGCGCCAGCAGTGGCCAACTCCCTAGCCGTGAGCAGTTCTTC.

The chain carries TRBV5-1 and TRBJ1-1; D possibly corresponds to TRBD1 (5 bases). The V and J ends lost 1 base and 3 bases respectively, with 10 bases between them. The CDR3 runs to 14 residues. Germline V gives CDR1 SGHRS, CDR2 YFSETQ. The CDR3: CASSLQGGDTEAFF. The CDR3 coding sequence is TGCGCCAGCAGCTTGCAGGGTGGGGACACTGAAGCTTTCTTT.

In DNA, the CDR3 is TGTGCCAGCAGTGAAGGGGTGGGGAGGACTTATGGCTACACCTTC. This encodes CASSEGVGRTYGYTF. The J gene is TRBJ1-2, the V gene TRBV2; D not resolved. This CDR3 is built from 15 residues. Germline V gene sequence: CDR1 SNHLY, CDR2 FYNNEI. V lost 1 base and J 5 bases, leaving 14 bases between the germline ends.

The chain combines TRBV9 with TRBJ1-5; possibly TRBD1 for D (6 bases). This CDR3 region has 15 residues. V shed 3 bases and J shed 1 base, with 11 bases lying between them. Germline loops: CDR1 SGDLS, CDR2 YYNGEE. The CDR3 DNA reads as TGTGCCAGCAGCGCTAGGGGGGGGAGCAATCAGCCCCAGCATTTT. This codes for CASSARGGSNQPQHF. The full variable domain, with the rest looked up from reference TRBV9 and TRBJ1-5, is DSGVTQTPKHLITATGQRVTLRCSPRSGDLSVYWYQQSLDQGLQFLIQYYNGEERAKGNILERFSAQQFPDLHSELNLSSLELGDSALYFCASSARGGSNQPQHFGDGTRLSIL.